This section outlines one T cell receptor (beta chain) sequence together with its context. TCRdb reanalysed the reads using MiXCR and keeps one entry per CDR3 protein. The sample lists some 100,000 distinct CDR3 sequences, roughly 28% occurring once. This entry comes from a study of type 1 regulatory T cells. Study in general: T-allo10 is a Tr1-enriched, alloantigen-specific CD4 T cell product made in vitro.

Germline V gene sequence: CDR1 ENHRY, CDR2 SYGVKD. V lost 0 bases to trimming and J lost 2 bases; unmatched junction nucleotides: 11. The CDR3 runs to 18 residues. Sequenced input: CD4+ T cells, either the whole sample or a sorted fraction (not recorded which). V and J are TRBV10-3 and TRBJ2-7; 9 nucleotides align to TRBD2. This receptor was taken from a human donor in good health. CDR3 sequence (DNA): TGTGCCATCAGTGAGTCGGTGGGGCTAGCGGGATTTCCCTACGAGCAGTACTTC. Its translation is CAISESVGLAGFPYEQYF.